This record looks at one T cell receptor (beta chain) sequence and its context. Its cognate antigen is unknown. Runs used v3.0 of the immunoSEQ assay and were done at survey level. Repertoires were generated with immunoSEQ multiplex PCR, while TCRdb's copy carries only in-frame clones and drops some. The sample yields tens of thousands of clones, around 86% seen once. This sample was included in a study of long-term antiretroviral therapy in people with HIV. The study, taken as a whole, reports: Repertoire dominance by clones expanded before ART was seen at all time points.

CDR1 is MNHEY, CDR2 SVGAGI, per germline. J lost 2 bases, V lost 8 bases, and 10 bases had no gene match. The CDR3 sequence is 15 residues long. This chain connects TRBV6-5 to TRBJ2-7, with 9 bases aligning to TRBD1. The sample in question was unsorted PBMCs, obtained 0.2 years before starting antiretroviral therapy. This TCR derives from a man aged 18 to 30 with HIV. The CDR3 DNA reads TGTGCCAGCCAAAAGCCTACAGGGGGCACCTACGAGCAGTACTTC. It translates to CASQKPTGGTYEQYF.